What follows describes a single T cell receptor (beta chain). No antigen is known for it. No clone much larger than this one lies a single base away; base qualities are absent. CDR1 and CDR2 are drawn from the germline V gene: MNHNS, SASEGT. The CDR3 sequence holds 13 residues, the cysteine and phenylalanine included. The only DNA kept is the CDR3, 39 bases in frame from the first base. The sample belongs to a study of T cell repertoires in cytomegalovirus infection (dated by TCRdb to the late 2010s). Regarding the complete study: Alongside well-studied HLA-B-restricted epitopes, the peptide stimulations were aimed at recently identified HLA-C-restricted CMV epitopes, whose presentation resists viral immunomodulation. Donor HLA type was relevant to the analysis, because carriage of CMV infection together with the matching HLA type was indicated by public TCR beta signatures.

What the treatment or condition label conveys for this sample: in vitro stimulation with specific CMV peptide epitopes to enrich CMV-specific T cells. Sequencing relied on an Illumina HiSeq 1500. Using fastp trimming at Q25 and MiXCR clonotype assembly, TCRdb reanalyzed the public sequencing data and kept in-frame beta chains. CDR3 protein duplicates are merged, each entry listing the most common genes and DNA. The sample contains about 830,000 distinct CDR3 sequences, approximately 32% of them found a single time. Of the sample, around an eighth is held by the ten largest clones. Summary of the overall study and its limitations: The ex vivo response was dominated by HLA-C-restricted CMV-specific TCR beta clonotypes, and the single most frequent clonotype in two of eight donors was supplied by these HLA-C-restricted clonotypes. In both this cohort and an independent cohort of some 380 donors, the cumulative frequency of public TCR beta family members distinguished carriers of CMV infection plus the relevant HLA type.

The specimen comprised cultured CD8+ T cells from PBMCs, sampled from culture after CMV antigen stimulation. The sequence was obtained from a human donor in good health (CMV status not recorded). Some clones in this sample may be carry-over from other donors' samples. Recombination joined TRBV6-1 with TRBJ2-2, with 7 bases in between that match TRBD1. The CDR3 in this case is CVSGGLRTGELFF. The base sequence is TGTGTCTCAGGGGGATTGAGGACCGGGGAGCTGTTTTTT.